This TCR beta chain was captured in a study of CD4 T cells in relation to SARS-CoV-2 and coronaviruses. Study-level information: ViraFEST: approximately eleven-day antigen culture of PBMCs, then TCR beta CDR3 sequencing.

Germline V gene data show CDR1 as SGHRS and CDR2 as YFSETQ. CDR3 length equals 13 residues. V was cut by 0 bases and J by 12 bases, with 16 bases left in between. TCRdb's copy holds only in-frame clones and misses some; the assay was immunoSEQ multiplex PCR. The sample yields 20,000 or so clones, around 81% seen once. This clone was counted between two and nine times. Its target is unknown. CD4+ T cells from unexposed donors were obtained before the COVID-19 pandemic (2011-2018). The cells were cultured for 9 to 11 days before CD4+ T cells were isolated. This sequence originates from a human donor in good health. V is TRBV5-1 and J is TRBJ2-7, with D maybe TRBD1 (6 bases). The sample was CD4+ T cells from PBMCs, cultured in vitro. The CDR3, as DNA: TGCGCCAGCAGCTTGGCCGGCAGGGGTCGTACGTACTTC. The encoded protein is CASSLAGRGRTYF. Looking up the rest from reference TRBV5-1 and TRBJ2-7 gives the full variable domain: KAGVTQTPRYLIKTRGQQVTLSCSPISGHRSVSWYQQTPGQGLQFLFEYFSETQRNKGNFPGRFSGRQFSNSRSEMNVSTLELGDSALYLCASSLAGRGRTYFGPGTRLTVT.